This T cell receptor (beta chain) comes out of a study of cytomegalovirus exposure and HLA in healthy donors. Study information: Most donors, roughly 82% of 398 genotyped, fell in the Caucasian-associated ancestry cluster.

Amplification used 60 Vbeta primers and 13 Jbeta primers. Using immunoSEQ multiplex PCR, the repertoire was profiled, and TCRdb retains in-frame clones only, with some absent. The profile shows around 91,000 clones, under 75% of them singletons. Study findings and constraints: Trimming of TCR beta V- and J-genes showed a link, identified in a later analysis, to a missense DCLRE1C variant.

Of note for this clone: Antigen unknown.

With V trimmed by 3 bases and J by 11 bases, 11 bases remained unmatched. The CDR3 is 14 amino acids. Germline V CDR1 and CDR2: KGHSH, LQKENI. Every donor was a healthy person donating bone marrow. The specimen was PBMCs. The rearrangement links TRBV18 to TRBJ2-5; 8 bases map to TRBD2. The sequence was collected from a human donor in good health. The CDR3 coding sequence is TGTGCCAGCTCACCGACTAGCGCGGCGGGTGAGCAGTACTTC. Translation: CASSPTSAAGEQYF.